This note documents a single T cell receptor beta chain sequence. In the authors' workflow: Using reference gene primer amplification, nucleated cell counts were estimated. Profiling relied on immunoSEQ multiplex PCR, and the TCRdb table lists in-frame clones only, not all of them. The V and J calls and the clone size are those of that table, but D and trimming were determined from the DNA. The sample lists some 210,000 clones, around four fifths occurring once. The data were obtained in a study of blood T cell repertoires in COVID-19. Study-level information: Samples representing acute and convalescent COVID-19 were sourced from the United States, Italy and Spain. The cDNA or gDNA used as material had been derived from T cells, B-cell-depleted T cells, or PBMCs.

CDR1 and CDR2 from the germline V gene are SQVTM and ANQGSEA. There are 14 residues in the CDR3. V trimming: 7 bases; J trimming: 4 bases; junction bases outside the gene matches: 8. The chain is built from TRBV29-1 and TRBJ2-7; the match to TRBD1 covers 12 bases. The sequence was obtained from a woman aged 70-85 years with active or convalescent COVID-19. Sequenced material: peripheral blood. CDR3 loop: CSAIRGQGAYEQYF. As DNA, the CDR3 is TGCAGCGCGATCCGGGGACAGGGGGCTTACGAGCAGTACTTC.